What follows are 21 T cell receptor beta chains derived from one specimen sequenced in a study of blood T cell repertoires in COVID-19 (TCRdb year 2020). The library was generated by the immunoSEQ multiplex PCR assay. The clones in this table, taken by TCRdb from immuneACCESS, are in-frame only. Not every clone is retained; where verified, under half of the shortfall comes from an unresolved V gene, and the cause of the rest is unknown. The sample has some 160,000 clones on record, 89% of them singletons. The biggest ten clones account for approximately 3% of the sample. Specimen: peripheral blood. Every receptor here comes from a man aged 55 to 70 with acute or convalescent COVID-19.

This chain links TRBV2 with TRBJ2-1; D is possibly TRBD1 (5 bases). The CDR3 covers 15 residues. Germline loops: CDR1 SNHLY, CDR2 FYNNEI. V was clipped by 5 bases and J by 4 bases, with 15 bases between them. The CDR3 bases are TGTGCCAGCAGTACGGACACGAGAACTTACAATGAGCAGTTCTTC. Encoded protein: CASSTDTRTYNEQFF.

The chain employs TRBV9 and TRBJ1-1, with D perhaps matching TRBD1 (6 bases). The CDR3 loop spans 15 amino acids. CDR1 is SGDLS, CDR2 YYNGEE, per germline. V was clipped by 4 bases and J by 4 bases, with 17 bases between them. CDR3 sequence (DNA): TGTGCCAGCAGCTCCCGGACAGACTCCCGCACTGAAGCTTTCTTT. Translated: CASSSRTDSRTEAFF.

The chain joins TRBV18 to TRBJ1-2, with a possible D match to TRBD1 (5 bases). This CDR3 is built from 15 residues. Germline CDR1 and CDR2: KGHSH and LQKENI. Trimming removed 0 bases at V and 0 bases at J, with 8 bases between. The CDR3 region is CASSPPLTANYGYTF. The CDR3 bases are TGTGCCAGCTCACCACCGTTGACAGCTAACTATGGCTACACCTTC.

The chain carries TRBV4-2 and TRBJ1-2; possible D gene TRBD1, 6 bases. The CDR3 is 15 residues long. V was pared by 0 bases and J by 4 bases, with 12 bases between. Germline assignment: CDR1 LGHNA and CDR2 YNFKEQ. The DNA for the CDR3 is TGTGCCAGCAGCCAAGATGGGCAGGGGTTCTATGGCTACACCTTC. Protein sequence: CASSQDGQGFYGYTF.

V is TRBV3-1 (or the pseudogene TRBV3-2) and J is TRBJ1-5, with 10 bases aligning to TRBD1. Germline V gene data show CDR1 as LGHDT and CDR2 as YNNKEL (reference sequence). V lost 6 bases and J lost 2; bases outside the gene matches: 16. This CDR3 contains 19 residues. CDR3 loop: CASRTCQGQGIKGNQPQHF. The CDR3 DNA reads as TGTGCCAGCAGGACCTGCCAGGGACAGGGGATTAAAGGCAATCAGCCCCAGCATTTT.

This chain uses TRBV10-3 with TRBJ1-4; TRBD1 is a possible D gene (6 bases). Looked up from germline, CDR1 is ENHRY and CDR2 is SYGVKD. Trimming shortened V by 6 bases and J by 0 bases, and 8 bases separated the two germline ends. This CDR3 region has 14 residues. For the CDR3, the DNA is TGTGCCATCAGACAGGGATCAACTAATGAAAAACTGTTTTTT. This codes for CAIRQGSTNEKLFF.

The chain links TRBV3-1 (or the pseudogene TRBV3-2) to TRBJ1-2; a possible D gene is TRBD1 (5 bases). Germline lookup yields CDR1 LGHDT and CDR2 YNNKEL (reference sequence). V was pared by 2 bases and J by 2 bases, with 6 bases between. This CDR3 has 13 amino acids. In nucleotides, the CDR3 is TGTGCCAGCAGCCAACGGGGGAACTATGGCTACACCTTC. This translates into CASSQRGNYGYTF.

The chain is built from TRBV19 and TRBJ1-5; D possibly corresponds to TRBD1 (6 bases). CDR3 length: 19 amino acids. CDR1 and CDR2 from the germline V gene are LNHDA and SQIVND (reference sequence). V was cut by 4 bases and J by 2 bases, with 24 bases left in between. For the CDR3, the DNA is TGTGCCAGTAGTAGAGGCAGGGGCCTCCACGTGGTTGGCAATCAGCCCCAGCATTTT. This codes for CASSRGRGLHVVGNQPQHF.

The chain uses TRBV19 and TRBJ1-1, with D possibly TRBD1 on 5 matching bases. The germline V and J ends were trimmed by 0 bases and 4 bases, with 9 bases remaining between them. The CDR3 runs 14 residues. Germline CDR1 and CDR2: LNHDA and SQIVND (reference sequence). The CDR3 DNA follows: TGTGCCAGTAGTATAGATCGGGGGGGCACTGAAGCTTTCTTT. It is translated as CASSIDRGGTEAFF.

Turning to this clone: The same CDR3 also results from other DNA sequences found in this sample. CDR3 sequence: CASSAAGGNQPQHF. In nucleotides, the CDR3 is TGTGCCAGCAGTGCGGCGGGCGGCAATCAGCCCCAGCATTTT. The gene calls are TRBV2 and TRBJ1-5; D is ambiguous. The CDR3 runs 14 residues. Between the trimmed V and J ends, which lost 4 bases and 2 bases, there was a span of 9 bases. Germline CDR1 reads SNHLY; CDR2 reads FYNNEI.

The chain is built from TRBV6-5 and TRBJ1-5; 7 nucleotides match TRBD1. The CDR3 runs 15 residues. V trimming: 6 bases; J trimming: 3 bases; junction bases outside the gene matches: 8. Looked up from germline, CDR1 is MNHEY and CDR2 is SVGAGI. The CDR3 sequence is CASRPGQVTNQPQHF. In DNA form, the CDR3 reads TGTGCCAGCAGACCCGGACAGGTAACCAATCAGCCCCAGCATTTT.

The rearrangement uses TRBV5-1 and TRBJ1-1; D not resolved. Germline V gives CDR1 SGHRS, CDR2 YFSETQ. The CDR3 loop spans 12 amino acids. V was clipped by 5 bases and J by 5 bases, with 10 bases between them. This chain's CDR3 is CASRFDTTEAFF. Written as DNA, the CDR3 is TGCGCCAGCAGATTTGACACGACTGAAGCTTTCTTT.

The sample holds many counts of this clone. The CDR3 DNA follows: TGTGCCAGCAGCCCCCCGACAGGGCTTGGCTACACCTTC. Protein sequence: CASSPPTGLGYTF. The J gene is TRBJ1-2, the V gene TRBV9, with 7 nucleotides matching TRBD1. Trimming took 4 bases from V and 7 from J; bases not matched to a gene: 7. The CDR3 contains 13 residues. Germline lookup yields CDR1 SGDLS and CDR2 YYNGEE.

This clone has only one observation. The rearrangement joins TRBV9 to TRBJ1-4; unclear D gene. This CDR3 has 16 amino acids. Germline V gene data show CDR1 as SGDLS and CDR2 as YYNGEE. The V and J ends lost 4 bases and 1 base respectively, with 14 bases between them. The CDR3 DNA is TGTGCCAGCAGCCCCACCGATCTAAAAACTAATGAAAAACTGTTTTTT. This gives the protein CASSPTDLKTNEKLFF.

This clone was observed once. The chain couples TRBV5-1 to TRBJ1-1; D unclear. The CDR3 has 12 amino acids. V lost 3 bases and J 11 bases, leaving 14 bases between the germline ends. The germline V gene has CDR1 SGHRS and CDR2 YFSETQ. CDR3 region: CASSSDPREAFF. The CDR3 coding sequence is TGCGCCAGCAGCTCGGACCCAAGGGAGGCTTTCTTT.

This clone was observed once. CDR3 bases: TGCGCCAGCAGCTTGGGAGGGCTAGCGGGCGATCGGACCCAGTACTTC. Amino acid sequence: CASSLGGLAGDRTQYF. The rearrangement uses TRBV5-1 and TRBJ2-5, with 8 bases that match TRBD2. The V gene end was trimmed by 0 bases and the J gene end by 7 bases; junction bases not matched to a gene: 11. This CDR3 spans 16 amino acids. Germline V gene sequence: CDR1 SGHRS, CDR2 YFSETQ.

The chain carries TRBV6-5 and TRBJ2-4; 7 bases match TRBD1. The CDR3 loop spans 13 amino acids. The germline gives CDR1 MNHEY, CDR2 SVGAGI. V shed 8 bases, J shed 9 bases, and the junction held 10 bases outside the gene matches. The CDR3 DNA reads as TGTGCCAGCGAGGACAGGATGAGACGCATTCAGTACTTC. This gives the protein CASEDRMRRIQYF.

This sequence joins TRBV5-1 and TRBJ2-5; D remains ambiguous. From germline, CDR1 is SGHRS and CDR2 YFSETQ. The CDR3 loop spans 15 amino acids. V was cut by 5 bases and J by 5 bases, with 19 bases left in between. CDR3 bases: TGCGCCAGCAGTCCACAGCCGCCCCTCCAGGAGACCCAGTACTTC. The encoded protein is CASSPQPPLQETQYF.

This rearrangement joins TRBV20-1 to TRBJ1-2; D not certain. The V end was cut by 6 bases, the J end by 6 bases, with 5 bases between. The CDR3 consists of 9 residues. Germline CDR1 is DFQATT and CDR2 is SNEGSKA (reference sequence). The CDR3 region is CSARDGYTF. The DNA for the CDR3 is TGCAGTGCCCGGGATGGCTACACCTTC.

The chain employs TRBV30 and TRBJ1-6; possibly TRBD1 for D (6 bases). Germline CDR1 is GTSNPN and CDR2 is SVGIG (reference sequence). The CDR3 is 15 amino acids. With 1 base removed from V and 8 bases from J, the gap between germline ends came to 15 bases. Here the CDR3 DNA reads TGTGCCTGGAGTGATATTTTCAGGGGCGATTCACCCCTCCACTTT. This codes for CAWSDIFRGDSPLHF.

The chain employs TRBV30 and TRBJ2-1; 8 bases agree with TRBD1. Germline CDR1 and CDR2: GTSNPN and SVGIG (reference sequence). This CDR3 is 16 amino acids long. V dropped 5 bases and J dropped 0; count of bases not matched to a gene: 9. In DNA, the CDR3 is TGTGCCTGGGATCGAGGGACAGGCAGCTCCTACAATGAGCAGTTCTTC. Translating gives CAWDRGTGSSYNEQFF. Supplemented by reference TRBV30 and TRBJ2-1, the full variable domain reads SQTIHQWPATLVQPVGSPLSLECTVEGTSNPNLYWYRQAAGRGLQLLFYSVGIGQISSEVPQNLSASRPQDRQFILSSKKLLLSDSGFYLCAWDRGTGSSYNEQFFGPGTRLTVL.